This T cell receptor beta chain appears in the sequencing data of a study of blood T cell repertoires in COVID-19. At the level of the study: T cells, B-cell-depleted T cells, or PBMCs supplied cDNA or gDNA.

The method was immunoSEQ multiplex PCR; TCRdb's version includes in-frame clones alone and lacks a portion of them. The sample consists of 250,000 to 300,000 clones, 91% of them appearing once. V shed 1 base and J shed 2 bases, with 5 bases lying between them. This CDR3 is 13 amino acids long. Germline V gene data show CDR1 as SGHVS and CDR2 as FQNEAQ. The TCR originated in a human donor in a cohort exposed to, infected with or recovered from COVID-19 (not recorded which). The donor label of this sample is uncertain. The sample was PBMCs or T cells enriched from blood (not recorded which). This chain connects TRBV7-8 to TRBJ1-1; D gene ambiguous. The CDR3 DNA sequence: TGTGCCAGCAGCTTAGATCCAAACACTGAAGCTTTCTTT. Its protein product is CASSLDPNTEAFF.